Listed below are T cell receptor beta chains from one sample, sequenced in a study of cytomegalovirus exposure and HLA in healthy donors. Repertoires were generated with immunoSEQ multiplex PCR, while TCRdb's copy carries only in-frame clones and drops some. The top ten hold about a fifth of the sample, which has about 150,000 clones, roughly 90% seen once. Sequencing input: PBMCs. Receptor source: a man aged 18 to 35 in good health and CMV-seropositive. CDR3s include the opening cysteine and the closing phenylalanine or tryptophan. Fields, in order: V gene, clone size, D gene, J gene, CDR3 DNA, CDR3 protein. A D gene is named only where the DNA matches it firmly. Only part of the rows carry a size: once, few, many, or a class if the clone is expanded.

TRBV9,NA,NA,TRBJ2-7,TGTGCCAGCAGCGTAGACCAGCGTAGCTCCTACGAGCAGTACTTC,CASSVDQRSSYEQYF
TRBV12-5,NA,NA,TRBJ2-3,TGTGCTAGTGGTTTTGGTACCGAGCGGTCCCCCCGCACAGATACGCAGTATTTT,CASGFGTERSPRTDTQYF
TRBV27,once,TRBD2,TRBJ2-6,TGTGCCAGCAGTTTACACGGACTAGCGGGGGTATCCTCTGGGGCCAACGTCCTGACTTTC,CASSLHGLAGVSSGANVLTF
TRBV27,NA,NA,TRBJ2-7,TGTGCCAGCAGTTTAGTCGGAGAATCCTCCTACGAGCAGTACTTC,CASSLVGESSYEQYF
TRBV19,NA,NA,TRBJ1-2,TGTGCCAGTACCTCACCGACACCATATGGCTACACCTTC,CASTSPTPYGYTF
TRBV6-6,NA,TRBD1,TRBJ2-1,TGTGCCAGCAGTAGCGGGACAGGGTCGAACAATGAGCAGTTCTTC,CASSSGTGSNNEQFF
TRBV10-1,NA,NA,TRBJ1-6,TGCGCCAGCAGTGACCGAAACAGGCTATCACCCCTCCACTTT,CASSDRNRLSPLHF
TRBV27,NA,NA,TRBJ1-4,TGTGCCAGCAGTTACAGGGCTCCTAATGAAAAACTGTTTTTT,CASSYRAPNEKLFF
TRBV5-1,NA,TRBD1,TRBJ1-4,TGCGCCAGCAGCTGGGGACAGGGTGCCCTTTGGGAACTGTTTTTT,CASSWGQGALWELFF
TRBV29-1,NA,NA,TRBJ2-1,TGCAGCGTTGTTGGAGGGATGACATGGTACAATGAGCAGTTCTTC,CSVVGGMTWYNEQFF
TRBV6-5,few,TRBD1,TRBJ1-2,TGTGCCAGCAGTTACTCCAGGGGGCTCTATGGCTACACCTTC,CASSYSRGLYGYTF
TRBV15,once,TRBD1,TRBJ2-7,TGTGCCACCAGCAGGCAGGGAGGACAGGGAATAGACGAGCAGTACTTC,CATSRQGGQGIDEQYF
TRBV30,NA,NA,TRBJ1-3,TGTGCCTGGAGTGTTGAGACAGGAGGAAACACCATATATTTT,CAWSVETGGNTIYF
TRBV7-9,NA,NA,TRBJ2-7,TGTGCCAGCAGCTTCCCTAGCTCCTACGAGCAGTACTTC,CASSFPSSYEQYF